These 30 T cell receptor beta chains originate from one sample sequenced in a study of cytomegalovirus exposure and HLA in healthy donors (dated 2017 in TCRdb). The library was built by means of the immunoSEQ multiplex PCR assay. A mixture of 60 forward primers for TCR Vbeta segments and 13 reverse primers for TCR Jbeta segments was used in the multiplex PCR. As stored in TCRdb, this immuneACCESS dataset retains in-frame rearrangements with V and J assigned. A fraction of the clones does not appear; measured against another copy, unresolved V genes explain less than half of the discrepancy, and the remainder lacks a known reason. The table for this sample shows 100,000 to 150,000 clones. The ten largest clonotypes hold about 2% of the sample. Sequencing was carried out using PBMCs. Receptors originate from a man aged 40-50 years in good health and CMV-seronegative.

This CDR3 reads CASSQGDSVGTDTQYF. As DNA, the CDR3 is TGTGCCAGCAGCCAAGGGGATAGCGTGGGCACAGATACGCAGTATTTT. The V call is TRBV4-2, the J call TRBJ2-3; tentative D call: TRBD2 (5 bases). V shed 1 base and J shed 1 base, with 12 bases lying between them. The CDR3 is 16 residues long. Per the germline V gene, CDR1 is LGHNA and CDR2 is YNFKEQ.

The chain employs TRBV11-3 and TRBJ2-2, with D possibly matching TRBD2 (5 bases). Trimming left V 5 bases short and J 2 bases short, with 15 bases between. CDR1 is SGHNT and CDR2 is YENEEA in the germline V gene. CDR3 length: 16 amino acids. Written as DNA, the CDR3 is TGTGCCAGCAGCCTAAGACCGGGATCAAACACCGGGGAGCTGTTTTTT. It is translated as CASSLRPGSNTGELFF. Drawing the rest from reference TRBV11-3 and TRBJ2-2, the complete variable domain is EAGVVQSPRYKIIEKKQPVAFWCNPISGHNTLYWYLQNLGQGPELLIRYENEEAVDDSQLPKDRFSAERLKGVDSTLKIQPAELGDSAVYLCASSLRPGSNTGELFFGEGSRLTVL.

J is TRBJ2-3 and V is TRBV28, with TRBD2 matching 10 bases. The CDR3 has 14 residues. With 2 bases clipped from V and 5 bases from J, the junction kept 1 base outside the gene matches. Germline CDR1 reads MDHEN; CDR2 reads SYDVKM. The CDR3 coding sequence is TGTGCCAGCAGTTTAAGCGGGAGGGTAGATACGCAGTATTTT. It translates to CASSLSGRVDTQYF.

This chain uses TRBV6-6 with TRBJ2-1; 8 bases match TRBD2. The J segment lost 14 bases and the V segment lost 6 bases, leaving 12 bases of the junction unmatched. CDR1 MNHNY and CDR2 SVGAGI come from the germline V gene (reference sequence). CDR3 length: 13 residues. The chain's CDR3 is CASSPTDAGGEFF. The CDR3, as DNA: TGTGCCAGCAGCCCTACGGACGCCGGGGGGGAGTTCTTC.

This sequence joins TRBV2 and TRBJ2-2; D is perhaps TRBD2 (5 bases). The CDR3 extends over 16 amino acids. Germline V lookup: CDR1 SNHLY, CDR2 FYNNEI. V lost 7 bases to trimming and J lost 4 bases, with 19 bases between them. The CDR3 here is CASTGEVGDSTGELFF. As DNA, the CDR3 is TGTGCCAGCACTGGAGAGGTGGGAGACTCCACCGGGGAGCTGTTTTTT.

The chain couples TRBV5-1 to TRBJ1-1; D gene unclear. V lost 0 bases, J lost 5 bases, and 11 bases lay in between. The CDR3 is 14 residues long. Germline V gives CDR1 SGHRS, CDR2 YFSETQ. The CDR3 nucleotides read TGCGCCAGCAGCTTGGGCCCCGGGAGGACTGAAGCTTTCTTT. It yields the protein CASSLGPGRTEAFF.

The chain employs TRBV5-4 and TRBJ2-7, with 13 nucleotides matching TRBD2. Per the germline V gene, CDR1 is SGHNT and CDR2 is YYREEE (reference sequence). The CDR3 runs 15 residues. V shed 4 bases and J 7 bases; nucleotides not matched to a gene: 8. CDR3 bases: TGTGCCAGCAGCCTCGGACTAGCGGGAGCCCTTGAGCAGTACTTC. Amino acid sequence: CASSLGLAGALEQYF.

V gene TRBV19 combines with J gene TRBJ2-1, with 13 bases aligning to TRBD2. Germline V gives CDR1 LNHDA, CDR2 SQIVND (reference sequence). Trimming cost V 6 bases and J 7 bases; bases outside gene matches: 9. This CDR3 has 16 amino acids. CDR3 region: CASRPPGLAGRNEQFF. CDR3 DNA: TGTGCCAGTAGACCCCCGGGACTAGCGGGACGAAATGAGCAGTTCTTC.

The chain recombines TRBV5-1 with TRBJ2-3; D uncertain. Germline V gene data show CDR1 as SGHRS and CDR2 as YFSETQ. Trimming took off 0 bases at V and 7 bases at J, with 15 bases between the two ends. The CDR3 has 15 residues. The CDR3 DNA sequence: TGCGCCAGCAGCTTGGGAGAGGTATACACGAATACGCAGTATTTT. Translated: CASSLGEVYTNTQYF. The full variable domain, rest sourced from reference TRBV5-1 and TRBJ2-3, is KAGVTQTPRYLIKTRGQQVTLSCSPISGHRSVSWYQQTPGQGLQFLFEYFSETQRNKGNFPGRFSGRQFSNSRSEMNVSTLELGDSALYLCASSLGEVYTNTQYFGPGTRLTVL.

The chain is built from TRBV6-1 and TRBJ2-3; the D gene is possibly TRBD2 (5 bases). Germline V lookup: CDR1 MNHNS, CDR2 SASEGT. The CDR3 has 12 amino acids. V was shortened by 3 bases and J by 7 bases, with 8 bases between the two germline ends. As DNA, the CDR3 is TGTGCCAGCAGTGATAGCGCTCATACGCAGTATTTT. Protein: CASSDSAHTQYF.

The chain joins TRBV19 to TRBJ2-7, with D maybe TRBD2 (6 bases). CDR3 length equals 15 residues. V was clipped by 3 bases and J by 3 bases, with 15 bases between them. Germline V lookup: CDR1 LNHDA, CDR2 SQIVND (reference sequence). CDR3 residues: CASSMLRGLDYEQYF. CDR3 in DNA: TGTGCCAGTAGTATGCTGCGGGGACTGGACTACGAGCAGTACTTC.

The CDR3: CASRQGRIGYTF. The CDR3 coding sequence is TGTGCCAGCAGACAGGGGCGGATTGGCTACACCTTC. This rearrangement joins TRBV28 to TRBJ1-2; TRBD1 aligns across 7 bases. Per germline, CDR1 MDHEN and CDR2 SYDVKM. This CDR3 has 12 residues. The J segment lost 7 bases and the V segment lost 6 bases, leaving 5 bases of the junction unmatched.

In regard to this clone: Different DNA sequences within this sample yield the same CDR3. The rearrangement joins TRBV29-1 to TRBJ1-2; TRBD1 matches 12 bases. The CDR3 spans 13 residues. V was pared by 6 bases and J by 8 bases, with 7 bases of the junction left unmatched. In germline, CDR1 is SQVTM, CDR2 ANQGSEA. CDR3 sequence reads: CSVVGQGAWGYTF. CDR3 DNA: TGCAGCGTAGTGGGACAGGGGGCATGGGGCTACACCTTC.

V and J are TRBV13 and TRBJ2-2, with 7 bases lining up with TRBD1. CDR1 is PRHDT and CDR2 is FYEKMQ in the germline V gene (reference sequence). The CDR3 sequence is 16 residues long. J was trimmed by 0 bases and V by 5 bases; bases with no gene match: 6. The CDR3, as DNA: TGTGCCAGCAGCCACAGGGGCCCTACGAACACCGGGGAGCTGTTTTTT. It is translated as CASSHRGPTNTGELFF.

The DNA for the CDR3 is TGTGCCAGCAGTTTTAGCGGGAGGGCAATTGAGCAGTTCTTC. The encoded protein is CASSFSGRAIEQFF. The V gene is TRBV28, the J gene TRBJ2-1; 11 bases match TRBD2. The CDR3 consists of 14 residues. Germline V CDR1 and CDR2: MDHEN, SYDVKM. V lost 3 bases to trimming and J lost 9 bases; unmatched junction nucleotides: 4. Supplemented by reference TRBV28 and TRBJ2-1, the full variable domain reads DVKVTQSSRYLVKRTGEKVFLECVQDMDHENMFWYRQDPGLGLRLIYFSYDVKMKEKGDIPEGYSVSREKKERFSLILESASTNQTSMYLCASSFSGRAIEQFFGPGTRLTVL.

V is TRBV5-1 and J is TRBJ2-5, with TRBD2 as a possible D gene (5 bases). The better agreement between TRBJ2-7 and the DNA end casts doubt on the J call. This CDR3 is built from 13 residues. Germline V gives CDR1 SGHRS, CDR2 YFSETQ. CDR3 sequence reads: CASSLMSGYEQYF. CDR3 nucleotide sequence: TGCGCCAGCAGCTTGATGAGCGGCTACGAGCAGTACTTC.

The chain combines TRBV28 with TRBJ1-2; 12 bases match TRBD1. CDR1 MDHEN and CDR2 SYDVKM come from the germline V gene. V shed 4 bases and J 4 bases; nucleotides not matched to a gene: 16. The CDR3 has 19 amino acids. This chain's CDR3 is CASSSLGGEPGQGAYGYTF. CDR3 bases: TGTGCCAGCAGTTCATTGGGGGGAGAGCCGGGACAGGGGGCCTATGGCTACACCTTC.

Notes on this clone: The limits of the CDR3 on the DNA are not certain, so only TCRdb's listed CDR3 is given. The genes are TRBV4-1 and TRBJ1-4. The CDR3 comprises 16 residues, both ends counted. Germline V gene sequence: CDR1 MGHRA, CDR2 YSYEKL. CDR3 sequence: CASSPDSGQGGEKLFF.

The chain uses TRBV6-5 and TRBJ1-5, with 8 bases aligning to TRBD1. Germline V gives CDR1 MNHEY, CDR2 SVGAGI. The length of the CDR3 is 14 residues. With 3 bases clipped from V and 5 bases from J, the junction kept 3 bases outside the gene matches. CDR3 region: CASSYGQGYQPQHF. In DNA form, the CDR3 reads TGTGCCAGCAGTTATGGACAGGGTTATCAGCCCCAGCATTTT.

The chain carries TRBV7-2 and TRBJ2-2; TRBD2 agrees at 9 bases. V was pared by 11 bases and J by 7 bases, with 11 bases of the junction left unmatched. Germline CDR1 reads SGHTA; CDR2 reads FQGNSA. This CDR3 spans 14 amino acids. The CDR3 spells CAGTSRKSGGELFF. In DNA form, the CDR3 reads TGTGCCGGGACTAGCCGAAAGTCGGGCGGGGAGCTGTTTTTT.

The gene calls are TRBV4-2 and TRBJ2-5, with 9 bases lining up with TRBD2. Germline trimming cut 4 bases from V and 3 bases from J; bases unmatched to any gene: 12. Germline loops: CDR1 LGHNA, CDR2 YNFKEQ. CDR3 length: 17 residues. DNA for the CDR3: TGTGCCAGCAGCCCACCTCCGGGAATAGCGGGGGAAGAGACCCAGTACTTC. Translated, it gives CASSPPPGIAGEETQYF.

This chain uses TRBV5-1 with TRBJ2-5, with 10 bases lining up with TRBD1. The CDR3 contains 15 residues. Germline CDR1 SGHRS, CDR2 YFSETQ. V dropped 4 bases and J dropped 5; count of bases not matched to a gene: 8. CDR3: CASSKRQGAAETQYF. Here the CDR3 DNA reads TGCGCCAGCAGCAAGCGACAGGGGGCGGCGGAGACCCAGTACTTC.

The genes are TRBV9 and TRBJ2-3, with a possible D match to TRBD2 (5 bases). The CDR3 runs to 15 residues. Germline CDR1 is SGDLS and CDR2 is YYNGEE. The V gene lost 0 bases and the J gene lost 5 bases, with 13 bases spanning the gap. CDR3 amino acids: CASSVAGRGGDTQYF. CDR3 bases: TGTGCCAGCAGCGTAGCGGGGAGAGGAGGAGATACGCAGTATTTT. Full variable domain (outside the CDR3, taken from reference TRBV9 and TRBJ2-3): DSGVTQTPKHLITATGQRVTLRCSPRSGDLSVYWYQQSLDQGLQFLIQYYNGEERAKGNILERFSAQQFPDLHSELNLSSLELGDSALYFCASSVAGRGGDTQYFGPGTRLTVL.

The J gene is TRBJ1-2, the V gene TRBV5-4; D gene uncertain. The CDR3 is 14 amino acids. Germline CDR1 is SGHNT and CDR2 is YYREEE (reference sequence). V lost 0 bases to trimming and J lost 1 base, with 7 bases between them. CDR3 in amino acids: CASSLAQDNYGYTF. CDR3 DNA sequence: TGTGCCAGCAGCTTGGCACAAGATAACTATGGCTACACCTTC.

The J gene is TRBJ1-2, the V gene TRBV6-1, with TRBD1 identical over 9 bases. The ends lost 3 bases at V and 3 bases at J; junction bases unmatched: 2. The CDR3 contains 14 residues. CDR1 and CDR2 from the germline V gene are MNHNS and SASEGT. Here the CDR3 reads CASSEYRGHYGYTF. CDR3 coding DNA: TGTGCCAGCAGTGAGTACAGGGGGCACTATGGCTACACCTTC.

The V and J genes are TRBV6-5 and TRBJ1-2; 8 nucleotides agree with TRBD1. The CDR3 has 16 residues. Per germline, CDR1 MNHEY and CDR2 SVGAGI. Trimming removed 0 bases from V and 4 bases from J; junction bases left unmatched: 7. The CDR3: CASSYSRTGYFYGYTF. The CDR3 DNA sequence: TGTGCCAGCAGTTACTCGAGGACAGGGTATTTCTATGGCTACACCTTC.

For the CDR3, the DNA is TGTGCCAGTTTGGCCGGGACTAGCAGCACAGATACGCAGTATTTT. It yields the protein CASLAGTSSTDTQYF. This chain links TRBV28 with TRBJ2-3, with 9 nucleotides matching TRBD2. V shed 9 bases, J shed 0 bases, and the junction held 7 bases outside the gene matches. Germline lookup yields CDR1 MDHEN and CDR2 SYDVKM. The CDR3 totals 15 residues.

The chain is built from TRBV5-1 and TRBJ2-6; possible D gene TRBD1, 5 bases. This CDR3 is built from 17 residues. The germline CDR1 and CDR2 sequences are SGHRS and YFSETQ. V was trimmed by 4 bases and J by 0 bases, leaving 14 bases between them. The CDR3 here is CASSPSRQPSGANVLTF. CDR3 DNA sequence: TGCGCCAGCAGCCCAAGCCGACAGCCCTCTGGGGCCAACGTCCTGACTTTC.

The V call is TRBV28, the J call TRBJ2-7; 7 bases are shared with TRBD1. The CDR3 totals 14 residues. Germline CDR1 reads MDHEN; CDR2 reads SYDVKM. Trimming at V came to 4 bases and at J to 4 bases, leaving 7 bases not matched to a gene. The CDR3 DNA reads as TGTGCCAGCAGTTCCCCCGGGACAGTATACGAGCAGTACTTC. Residues: CASSSPGTVYEQYF.

This chain joins TRBV11-2 and TRBJ2-2, with D unclear. The CDR3 is 13 residues long. Per germline, CDR1 SGHAT and CDR2 FQNNGV. Trimming removed 2 bases from V and 7 bases from J, with 8 bases in between. DNA of the CDR3: TGTGCCAGCAGCTTATTCGGCGGCGGGGAGCTGTTTTTT. As protein: CASSLFGGGELFF.